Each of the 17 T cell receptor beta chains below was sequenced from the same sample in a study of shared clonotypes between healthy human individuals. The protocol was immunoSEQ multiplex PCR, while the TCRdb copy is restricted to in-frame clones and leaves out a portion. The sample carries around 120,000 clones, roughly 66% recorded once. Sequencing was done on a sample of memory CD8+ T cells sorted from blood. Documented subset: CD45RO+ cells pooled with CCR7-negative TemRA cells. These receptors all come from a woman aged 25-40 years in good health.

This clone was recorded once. CDR3 coding DNA: TGTGCCAGCAGTGAGCAGGGCTTTCCCGCTGGGGCCAACGTCCTGACTTTC. Protein: CASSEQGFPAGANVLTF. This rearrangement joins TRBV6-1 to TRBJ2-6; TRBD1 might be the D (5 bases). V lost 3 bases and J lost 2, with 14 bases in between. CDR3 length: 17 residues. Germline V lookup: CDR1 MNHNS, CDR2 SASEGT.

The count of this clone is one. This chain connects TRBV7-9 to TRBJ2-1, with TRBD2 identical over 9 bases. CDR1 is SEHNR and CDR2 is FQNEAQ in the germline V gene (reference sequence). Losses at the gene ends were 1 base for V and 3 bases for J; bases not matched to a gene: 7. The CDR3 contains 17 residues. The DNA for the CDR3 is TGTGCCAGCAGCTTAGTGGTCCTAGCGGGAATCTACAATGAGCAGTTCTTC. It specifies CASSLVVLAGIYNEQFF.

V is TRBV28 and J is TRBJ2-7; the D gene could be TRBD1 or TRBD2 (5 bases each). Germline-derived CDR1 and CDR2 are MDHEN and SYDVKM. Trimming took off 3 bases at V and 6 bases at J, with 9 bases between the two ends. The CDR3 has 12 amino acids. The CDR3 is CASSLRGLEQYF. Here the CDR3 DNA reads TGTGCCAGCAGTTTGAGGGGCCTCGAGCAGTACTTC.

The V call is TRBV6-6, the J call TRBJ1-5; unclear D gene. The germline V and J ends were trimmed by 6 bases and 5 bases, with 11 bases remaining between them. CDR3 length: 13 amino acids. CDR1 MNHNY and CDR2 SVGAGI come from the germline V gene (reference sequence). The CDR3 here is CASRDLLDQPQHF. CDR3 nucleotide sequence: TGTGCCAGCAGGGACCTTTTAGATCAGCCCCAGCATTTT.

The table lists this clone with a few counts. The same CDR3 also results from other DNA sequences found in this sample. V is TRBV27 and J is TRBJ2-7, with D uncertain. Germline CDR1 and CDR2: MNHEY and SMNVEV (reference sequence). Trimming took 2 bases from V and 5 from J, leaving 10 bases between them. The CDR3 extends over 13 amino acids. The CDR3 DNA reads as TGTGCCAGCAGTTTAATTAGGGAAGACGAGCAGTACTTC. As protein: CASSLIREDEQYF.

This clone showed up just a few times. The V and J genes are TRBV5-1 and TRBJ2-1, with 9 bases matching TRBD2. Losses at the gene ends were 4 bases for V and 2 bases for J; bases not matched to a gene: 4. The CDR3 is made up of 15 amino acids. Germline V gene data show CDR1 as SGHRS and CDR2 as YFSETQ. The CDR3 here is CASSVSSGTYNEQFF. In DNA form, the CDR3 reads TGCGCCAGCAGCGTTTCTAGCGGGACCTACAATGAGCAGTTCTTC.

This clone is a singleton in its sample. The CDR3: CASERRRQNTEAFF. In nucleotides, the CDR3 is TGTGCCAGCGAGAGGAGACGGCAGAACACTGAAGCTTTCTTT. The chain couples TRBV6-1 to TRBJ1-1, with D hard to call. The germline V gene has CDR1 MNHNS and CDR2 SASEGT. V shed 8 bases and J shed 1 base, with 14 bases lying between them. This CDR3 has 14 residues.

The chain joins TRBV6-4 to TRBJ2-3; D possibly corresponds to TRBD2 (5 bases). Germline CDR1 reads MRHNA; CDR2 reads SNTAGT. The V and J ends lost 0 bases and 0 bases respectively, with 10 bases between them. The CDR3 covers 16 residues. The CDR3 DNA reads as TGTGCCAGCAGTGACTCGGCGGGTTCTAGCACAGATACGCAGTATTTT. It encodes CASSDSAGSSTDTQYF.

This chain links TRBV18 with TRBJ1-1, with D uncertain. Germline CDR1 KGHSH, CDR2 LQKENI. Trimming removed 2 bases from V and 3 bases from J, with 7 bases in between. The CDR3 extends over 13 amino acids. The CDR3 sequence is CASSPTADTEAFF. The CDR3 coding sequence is TGTGCCAGCTCACCAACGGCAGACACTGAAGCTTTCTTT.

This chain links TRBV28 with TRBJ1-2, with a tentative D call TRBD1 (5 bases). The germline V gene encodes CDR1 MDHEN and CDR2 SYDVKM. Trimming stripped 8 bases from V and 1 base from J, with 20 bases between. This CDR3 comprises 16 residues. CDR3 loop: CASGIWGRDRNYGYTF. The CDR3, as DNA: TGTGCCAGCGGAATTTGGGGCAGGGACCGTAACTATGGCTACACCTTC.

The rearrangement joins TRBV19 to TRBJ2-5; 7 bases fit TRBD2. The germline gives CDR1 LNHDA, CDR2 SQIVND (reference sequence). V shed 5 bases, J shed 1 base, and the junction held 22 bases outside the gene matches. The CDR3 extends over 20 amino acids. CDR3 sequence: CASSETTPSGYRSGQETQYF. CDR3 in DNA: TGTGCCAGTAGTGAGACAACACCTAGCGGTTACCGGTCCGGCCAAGAGACCCAGTACTTC.

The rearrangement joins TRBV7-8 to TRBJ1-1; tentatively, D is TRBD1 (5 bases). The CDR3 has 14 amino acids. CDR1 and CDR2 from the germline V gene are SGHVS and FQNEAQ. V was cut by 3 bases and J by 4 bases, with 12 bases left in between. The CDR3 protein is CASSLQGRFTEAFF. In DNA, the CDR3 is TGTGCCAGCAGCTTGCAGGGCCGGTTCACTGAAGCTTTCTTT.

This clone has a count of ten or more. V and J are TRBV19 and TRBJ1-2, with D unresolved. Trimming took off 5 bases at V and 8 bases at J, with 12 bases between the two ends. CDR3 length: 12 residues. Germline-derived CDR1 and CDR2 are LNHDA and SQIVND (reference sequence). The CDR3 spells CASSHEEPGYTF. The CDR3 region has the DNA TGTGCCAGTAGTCATGAGGAACCGGGCTACACCTTC.

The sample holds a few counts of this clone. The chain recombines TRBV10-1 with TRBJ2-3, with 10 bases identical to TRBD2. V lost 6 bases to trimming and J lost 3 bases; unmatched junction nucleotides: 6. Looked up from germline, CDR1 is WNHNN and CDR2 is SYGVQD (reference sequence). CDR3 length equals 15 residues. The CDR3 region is CASSPGLADTDTQYF. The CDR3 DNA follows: TGCGCCAGCAGCCCCGGACTAGCGGATACAGATACGCAGTATTTT.

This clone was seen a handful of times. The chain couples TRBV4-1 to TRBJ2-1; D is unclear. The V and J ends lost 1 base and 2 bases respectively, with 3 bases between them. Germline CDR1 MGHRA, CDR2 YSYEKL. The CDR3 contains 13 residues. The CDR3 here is CASSQVAYNEQFF. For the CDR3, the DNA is TGCGCCAGCAGCCAAGTAGCCTACAATGAGCAGTTCTTC.

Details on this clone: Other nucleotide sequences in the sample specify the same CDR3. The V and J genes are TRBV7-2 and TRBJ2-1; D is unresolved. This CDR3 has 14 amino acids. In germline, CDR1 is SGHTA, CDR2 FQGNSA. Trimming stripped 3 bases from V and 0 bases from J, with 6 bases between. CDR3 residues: CASSFSSSYNEQFF. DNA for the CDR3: TGTGCCAGCAGCTTTTCGAGCTCCTACAATGAGCAGTTCTTC.

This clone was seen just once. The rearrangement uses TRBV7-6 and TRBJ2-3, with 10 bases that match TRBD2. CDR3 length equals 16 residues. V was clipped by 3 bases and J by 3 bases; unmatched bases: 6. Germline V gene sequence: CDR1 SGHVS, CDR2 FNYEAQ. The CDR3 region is CASSFLLSGRTDTQYF. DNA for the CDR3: TGTGCCAGCAGCTTCCTCCTTAGCGGGAGGACAGATACGCAGTATTTT.